This TCR beta chain was captured by sequencing in a study of blood T cell repertoires in COVID-19. Study summary: Whether acute or convalescent, the COVID-19 samples came from the United States, Italy and Spain. T cells, B-cell-depleted T cells, or PBMCs supplied cDNA or gDNA.

Source study methods: It was from reference gene primer amplification that nucleated cell counts were estimated. Profiling relied on immunoSEQ multiplex PCR, and the TCRdb table lists in-frame clones only, not all of them. V and J calls and clone size are copied from that table; D and trimming were computed from the DNA. Altogether roughly 100,000 clones are present, more than 75% being singletons, with the ten largest covering 2% to 2.5%. The CDR3 is 14 amino acids. Germline assignment: CDR1 MNHNY and CDR2 SVGAGI (reference sequence). V lost 0 bases and J 7 bases, leaving 13 bases between the germline ends.

This TCR was sampled from a human donor in a cohort sampled during active COVID-19. This chain links TRBV6-6 with TRBJ2-7; tentatively, D is TRBD2 (6 bases). The sample taken for sequencing was peripheral blood. This chain's CDR3 is CASSYSGGAPEQYF. The DNA of the CDR3 is TGTGCCAGCAGTTACTCGGGGGGAGCGCCGGAGCAGTACTTC.